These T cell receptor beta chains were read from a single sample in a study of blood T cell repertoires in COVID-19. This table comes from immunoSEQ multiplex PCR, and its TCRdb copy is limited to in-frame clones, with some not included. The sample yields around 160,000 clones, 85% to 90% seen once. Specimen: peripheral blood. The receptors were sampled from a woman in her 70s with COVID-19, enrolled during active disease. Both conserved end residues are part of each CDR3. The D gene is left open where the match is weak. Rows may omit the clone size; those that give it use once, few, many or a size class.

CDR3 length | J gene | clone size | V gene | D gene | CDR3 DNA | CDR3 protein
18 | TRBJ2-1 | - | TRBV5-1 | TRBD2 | TGCGCCAGCAGCTTGGAAGCCCTAGCGGGGGGTCCATACAATGAGCAGTTCTTC | CASSLEALAGGPYNEQFF
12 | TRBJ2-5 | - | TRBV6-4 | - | TGTGCCACGCGGGACCAACAAGAGACCCAGTACTTC | CATRDQQETQYF
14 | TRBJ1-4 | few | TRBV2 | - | TGTGCCAGCAGTCTGACAGGTTTTAATGAAAAACTGTTTTTT | CASSLTGFNEKLFF
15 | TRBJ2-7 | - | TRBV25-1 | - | TGTGCCAGCAGTGATATGGCAGGGGGGTCCCGGGAGCAGTACTTC | CASSDMAGGSREQYF
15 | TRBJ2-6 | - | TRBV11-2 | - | TGTGCCAGCAGATTGCAGGGCCGTCTCGGCGACGTCCTGACTTTC | CASRLQGRLGDVLTF
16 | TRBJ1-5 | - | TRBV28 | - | TGTGCCAGCAGTTTCTCCAGCCGGAGTGGCAATCAGCCCCAGCATTTT | CASSFSSRSGNQPQHF
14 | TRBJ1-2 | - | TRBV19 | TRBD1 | TGTGCCAGTAGTATCGGGACAGGGCACTATGGCTACACCTTC | CASSIGTGHYGYTF
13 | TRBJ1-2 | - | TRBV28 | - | TGTGCCAGCAGTAAAGGACAGCTCTATGGCTACACCTTC | CASSKGQLYGYTF
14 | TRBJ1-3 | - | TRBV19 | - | TGTGCCAGTAGTATGGTGAGCTCTGGAAACACCATATATTTT | CASSMVSSGNTIYF
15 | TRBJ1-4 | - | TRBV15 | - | TGTGCCACCAGCAGAGACCCCACTAGTAATGAAAAACTGTTTTTT | CATSRDPTSNEKLFF
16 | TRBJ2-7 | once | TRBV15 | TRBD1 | TGTGCCACCAGCAGAGAGTCGGGACAGGGGACCTACGAGCAGTACTTC | CATSRESGQGTYEQYF
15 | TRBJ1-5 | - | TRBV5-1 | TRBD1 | TGCGCCAGCAGCTTGGCAGGACAGGGTAATCAGCCCCAGCATTTT | CASSLAGQGNQPQHF
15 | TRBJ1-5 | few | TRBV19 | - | TGTGCCAGTTGCCTTGGGCCGGATAGCAATCAGCCCCAGCATTTT | CASCLGPDSNQPQHF
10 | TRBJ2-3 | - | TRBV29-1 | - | TGCAGCGCTGGAGGAGATACGCAGTATTTT | CSAGGDTQYF
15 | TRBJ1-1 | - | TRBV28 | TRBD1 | TGTGCCAGCAGACCCCGGGACAGGGGGAACACTGAAGCTTTCTTT | CASRPRDRGNTEAFF
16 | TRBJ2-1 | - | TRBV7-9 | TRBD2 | TGTGCCAGCAGCTCCTCCCTAGCGGGGTTATACAATGAGCAGTTCTTC | CASSSSLAGLYNEQFF
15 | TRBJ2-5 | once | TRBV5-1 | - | TGCGCCAGCAGCTTTCAGGGGGGTACCCAAGAGACCCAGTACTTC | CASSFQGGTQETQYF
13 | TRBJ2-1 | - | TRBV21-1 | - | TGTGCCAGCACGGGGGGGCGGGGCAATGAGCAGTTCTTC | CASTGGRGNEQFF
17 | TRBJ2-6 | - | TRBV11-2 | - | TGTGCCAGCAGCTTAGGAGGCAGCCCCTCTGGGGCCAACGTCCTGACTTTC | CASSLGGSPSGANVLTF
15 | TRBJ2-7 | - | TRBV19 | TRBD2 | TGTGCCAGTAGTATGCTAGCGGGGGGTTCTGGCGAGCAGTACTTC | CASSMLAGGSGEQYF
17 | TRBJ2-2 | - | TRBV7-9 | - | TGTGCCAGCAGCCGCAACAGGCGACCCCCGTTCACCGGGGAGCTGTTTTTT | CASSRNRRPPFTGELFF
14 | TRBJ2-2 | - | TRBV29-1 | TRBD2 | TGCAGCGCCGGGACTAGCGCGAACACCGGGGAGCTGTTTTTT | CSAGTSANTGELFF
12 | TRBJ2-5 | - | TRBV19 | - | TGTGCCAGTAGAGGGGGTTCGGGGACCCAGTACTTC | CASRGGSGTQYF
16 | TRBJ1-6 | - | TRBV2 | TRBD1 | TGTGCCAGCAGTGCAGACAGGGGGCCCTATAATTCACCCCTCCACTTT | CASSADRGPYNSPLHF
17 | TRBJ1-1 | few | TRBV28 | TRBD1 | TGTGCCAGCAGTTCCCCGCGGGGGGACAGGGGGCGGACTGAAGCTTTCTTT | CASSSPRGDRGRTEAFF
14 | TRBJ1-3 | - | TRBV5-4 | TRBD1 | TGTGCCAGCAGCCGACAGGGAAGTGGAAACACCATATATTTT | CASSRQGSGNTIYF
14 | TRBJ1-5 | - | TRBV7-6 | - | TGTGCCAGCAGCGGGGGCGGCGGAAATCAGCCCCAGCATTTT | CASSGGGGNQPQHF
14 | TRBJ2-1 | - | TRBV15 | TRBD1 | TGTGCCACCAGCGGGGGACAGGTCTCGAATGAGCAGTTCTTC | CATSGGQVSNEQFF
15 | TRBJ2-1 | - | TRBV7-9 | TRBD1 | TGTGCCAGCAGCTTAGGTGGGACAGATTACAATGAGCAGTTCTTC | CASSLGGTDYNEQFF
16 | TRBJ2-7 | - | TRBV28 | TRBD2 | TGTGCCAGCAGTTTCGCTAGCGGGGGAAGGTCCTACGAGCAGTACTTC | CASSFASGGRSYEQYF
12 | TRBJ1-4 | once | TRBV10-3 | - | TGTGCCATAGGGGCCGGGAATGAAAAACTGTTTTTT | CAIGAGNEKLFF
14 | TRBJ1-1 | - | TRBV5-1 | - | TGCGCCAGCAGCTTGGGGCAGGTATACACTGAAGCTTTCTTT | CASSLGQVYTEAFF
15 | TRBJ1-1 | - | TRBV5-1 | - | TGCGCCAGCAAGAAAGTGCAGCAGGGCCAAACTGAAGCTTTCTTT | CASKKVQQGQTEAFF
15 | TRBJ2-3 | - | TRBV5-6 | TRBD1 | TGTGCCAGCAGCTTGCCGGGACAGAGCACAGATACGCAGTATTTT | CASSLPGQSTDTQYF